This TCR beta chain was sequenced during a study of blood T cell repertoires in COVID-19 (TCRdb year 2020). With respect to the entire study: Collaborator samples came from the United States, Italy and Spain and covered acute and convalescent phases of COVID-19. The material from the prospective study consisted of cDNA or gDNA derived from T cells, B-cell-depleted T cells, or PBMCs. The repertoires were released in a freely available public database meant as a resource for research on the immune response to SARS-CoV-2. Samples came from the ongoing ImmuneRACE study (first 160 participants) plus 1,254 subjects from 6 global collaborators. The dataset comprised deeply sampled blood TCRbeta repertoires from subjects exposed to, actively infected with, or recovered from COVID-19. Where HLA class I and class II types were available, the types were taken from metadata supplied by the sample provider, not from assay-based typing. Sample metadata almost always included a de-identified subject ID, COVID-19 status, age in years and sex.

In the case of this clone: What antigen it recognizes has not been identified. No base-level quality is on record; no much larger clone is a single base apart.

TCRbeta CDR3 regions were amplified from genomic DNA using the immunoSEQ Assay, a bias-controlled multiplex PCR. The authors processed their data as follows. The number of nucleated cells in each sample was estimated from the amplification of reference gene primers within the assay. To quantify the absolute abundance of each unique TCRbeta CDR3 rearrangement, sequence reads were collapsed and filtered. For each sample, productive Simpson clonality was calculated by taking the square root of Simpson's diversity index across productive rearrangements. Imported from immuneACCESS, the table was reduced by TCRdb to in-frame sequences with V and J called. These copies leave out some clones; in studies compared against another copy, an unresolved V gene accounts for under half, and the cause of the remainder is not known. That table gives V, J and clone size, and the DNA gave D and trimming. This sample gives 200,000 or so clones in total; about nine tenths of them show up just once. Of the sample, more than 3.5% is held by the ten largest clones.

Participants in the prospective study were aged roughly 18 to 90 years, lived in some 24 United States geographic areas, and enrolled through a virtual design. In the prospective study, participants were assigned to cohorts based on the clinical history participants reported in a screening survey and a study questionnaire. Each participant in the prospective study had whole blood, serum and a nasopharyngeal or oropharyngeal swab collected by mobile phlebotomists. Over an approximately 2-month period, participants in the prospective study had the option of providing additional blood draws and questionnaires. Before DNA extraction, blood samples from the prospective study were shipped at room temperature or frozen. Including cysteine and phenylalanine, the CDR3 has 15 amino acids. CDR3 DNA only is kept here, 45 bases in frame from base 1. Germline trimming amounts to 5 bases on V and 12 bases on J, with 17 as the count of junction bases outside the gene matches. CDR1 is given as SGHTA and CDR2 as FQGNSA, both from the germline V gene.

What the study reported, not specific to this receptor: The quantity of clinical and demographic metadata differed by source and by participant and was supplied without curation.

The sequencing sample was made of PBMCs or T cells enriched from blood (not recorded which). The sequence joins TRBV7-2 to TRBJ1-1; 8 bases in the middle match TRBD1. The source is a woman in her 40s with acute COVID-19. The DNA sequence is as follows: TGTGCCAGCAGCCCAGACAGGGGTAATCTGTGGCGGACTTTCTTT. It specifies CASSPDRGNLWRTFF.